This TCR beta chain was identified during a study of memory CD4+ T cells and cytomegalovirus serostatus. General study points: About 40% of the 164 known CMV-associated TCRbeta sequences appeared in CD4+ memory.

The sort gate was single viable CD3+CD4+CD8-CD45RO+ cells for memory CD4+ T cells. CMV serostatus came from serum IgG against pp150, pp28, p38, p52. TCRdb's table, derived via immunoSEQ multiplex PCR, lists solely in-frame clones and lacks some. The table shows approximately 88,000 clones, with 75% to 85% occurring only once. A word on this clone: No antigen is known for it.

Trimming removed 0 bases at V and 5 bases at J, with 13 bases between. This CDR3 contains 15 residues. Germline values: CDR1 MNHNY, CDR2 SVGAGI (reference sequence). This TCR came from an adult in good health and CMV-seropositive. The J gene is TRBJ1-1, the V gene TRBV6-6, with D hard to call. The specimen was memory CD4+ T cells from blood. The CDR3 region is CASSYSGSIMTEAFF. The CDR3 bases are TGTGCCAGCAGTTACTCGGGCAGTATAATGACTGAAGCTTTCTTT.